The next 25 T cell receptor beta chains were all read from a single sample in a study of PD-L1 blockade in urothelial cancer. The repertoire was sequenced with immunoSEQ multiplex PCR; TCRdb's copy has only in-frame clones and lacks some. The repertoire holds approximately 120,000 clones, with around 88% as singletons. Documented time point: peripheral blood 6 weeks after treatment start. Sequencing used PBMCs, obtained around atezolizumab (anti-PD-L1) treatment. These receptors all stem from a man in his fifties or sixties with urothelial cancer.

The gene calls are TRBV11-2 and TRBJ2-1, with a tentative D call TRBD2 (5 bases). Trimming shortened V by 4 bases and J by 12 bases, and 22 bases separated the two germline ends. The CDR3 has 15 residues. Per germline, CDR1 SGHAT and CDR2 FQNNGV. The CDR3 loop reads CASSSSQALGEGQFF. DNA for the CDR3: TGTGCCAGCAGCTCTAGCCAGGCGCTTGGAGAGGGGCAGTTCTTC.

This clone was counted a single time. The junction and the germline gene differ at one end; a read error may be behind it. The same CDR3 can be traced to other DNA sequences in this sample. The chain uses TRBV6-6 and TRBJ1-2; 9 nucleotides align to TRBD1. Germline lookup yields CDR1 MNHNY and CDR2 SVGAGI (reference sequence). This CDR3 comprises 15 residues. CDR3 in amino acids: CASSLPGQGSYGYTF. CDR3 DNA: TGTGCCAGCAGTCTACCGGGACAGGGATCCTATGGTTACACCTTC.

V and J are TRBV30 and TRBJ1-1; no clear D gene. Trimming took off 4 bases at V and 0 bases at J, with 12 bases between the two ends. Germline V CDR1 and CDR2: GTSNPN, SVGIG (reference sequence). The CDR3 runs to 14 residues. The CDR3 loop reads CAWISGRMNTEAFF. The CDR3, as DNA: TGTGCCTGGATAAGCGGCCGCATGAACACTGAAGCTTTCTTT.

This clone was found once. The J gene is TRBJ1-1, the V gene TRBV28; D is undetermined. V was cut by 5 bases and J by 4 bases, with 17 bases left in between. The CDR3 is 15 residues long. Germline assignment: CDR1 MDHEN and CDR2 SYDVKM. The CDR3 region has the DNA TGTGCCAGCAGTCAATTACGACCAGGTGGCACTGAAGCTTTCTTT. Translating gives CASSQLRPGGTEAFF.

V gene TRBV15 combines with J gene TRBJ2-5, with 10 bases aligning to TRBD2. This CDR3 has 15 amino acids. V dropped 7 bases and J dropped 4; count of bases not matched to a gene: 9. Germline assignment: CDR1 LNHNV and CDR2 YYDKDF (reference sequence). DNA of the CDR3: TGTGCCACCAAGGATGCTAGCGGGAGTAGAGAGACCCAGTACTTC. This gives the protein CATKDASGSRETQYF.

The chain is built from TRBV9 and TRBJ2-2; 9 nucleotides align to TRBD1. Germline V gene lookup returns CDR1 SGDLS and CDR2 YYNGEE. This CDR3 is 17 amino acids long. The J segment lost 6 bases and the V segment lost 7 bases, leaving 16 bases of the junction unmatched. DNA for the CDR3: TGTGCCAGCCAGAGGGGACAGGGCTCCCGAACACCCGGGGAGCTGTTTTTT. It codes for CASQRGQGSRTPGELFF.

In this sample, this clone turned up a few times. The V gene is TRBV18, the J gene TRBJ1-6; D is perhaps TRBD1 (5 bases). This CDR3 spans 14 amino acids. Germline CDR1 and CDR2: KGHSH and LQKENI. V gave up 1 base and J gave up 8 bases, with 9 bases separating them. CDR3 in amino acids: CASSPQKGDSPLHF. The DNA for the CDR3 is TGTGCCAGCTCACCACAAAAAGGGGATTCACCCCTCCACTTT.

This clone has only a few counts. The chain joins TRBV19 to TRBJ1-6; possibly TRBD1 for D (6 bases). The CDR3 has 14 amino acids. V dropped 10 bases and J dropped 7 bases, with 17 bases sitting between them. The germline gives CDR1 LNHDA, CDR2 SQIVND (reference sequence). CDR3 loop: CATSYDRTNSPLHF. CDR3 nucleotides: TGTGCCACCTCTTATGACAGGACCAATTCACCCCTCCACTTT.

V is TRBV2 and J is TRBJ2-5, with a tentative D call TRBD2 (5 bases). Germline CDR1 SNHLY, CDR2 FYNNEI. V lost 6 bases, J lost 5 bases, and 7 bases lay in between. CDR3 length: 11 residues. CDR3 bases: TGTGCCAGCAGGGCGGGTGAGACCCAGTACTTC. Translating it yields CASRAGETQYF.

The V gene is TRBV2, the J gene TRBJ2-1, with a possible D match to TRBD2 (6 bases). Trimming shortened V by 10 bases and J by 0 bases, and 13 bases separated the two germline ends. CDR1 is SNHLY and CDR2 is FYNNEI in the germline V gene. The CDR3 contains 14 residues. This CDR3 is CATGGLSSYNEQFF. CDR3 in DNA: TGTGCCACAGGAGGGTTAAGCTCCTACAATGAGCAGTTCTTC.

This clone was seen a few times. The V gene is TRBV7-2, the J gene TRBJ1-3; no clear D. The CDR3 extends over 16 amino acids. Germline loops: CDR1 SGHTA, CDR2 FQGNSA. Trimming stripped 4 bases from V and 0 bases from J, with 13 bases between. DNA of the CDR3: TGTGCCAGCAGCTCCGCCATTCGCAGCTCTGGAAACACCATATATTTT. Translation gives CASSSAIRSSGNTIYF.

V usage is TRBV19 and J usage is TRBJ1-5; TRBD1 matches at 10 bases. Losses at the gene ends were 3 bases for V and 6 bases for J; bases not matched to a gene: 8. Germline V gene lookup returns CDR1 LNHDA and CDR2 SQIVND (reference sequence). The CDR3 extends over 16 amino acids. The CDR3 sequence: CASSMYSTGGVQPQHF. CDR3 in DNA: TGTGCCAGTAGTATGTACTCGACAGGGGGCGTTCAGCCCCAGCATTTT.

V gene TRBV11-3 combines with J gene TRBJ2-7; tentatively, D is TRBD1 (5 bases). The CDR3 covers 12 residues. V shed 6 bases and J shed 5 bases, with 11 bases lying between them. In germline, CDR1 is SGHNT, CDR2 YENEEA. CDR3 in DNA: TGTGCCAGCAGTGGGCGCAGGGACGAGCAGTACTTC. This codes for CASSGRRDEQYF.

The chain couples TRBV5-4 to TRBJ2-5; TRBD2 aligns across 13 bases. This CDR3 comprises 17 residues. From germline, CDR1 is SGHNT and CDR2 YYREEE (reference sequence). After removal of 4 bases from V and 1 base from J, the junction contained 7 bases not matched to a gene. In DNA form, the CDR3 reads TGTGCCAGCAGCCGGACTAGCGGGAGCCCCGTCCAAGAGACCCAGTACTTC. Translating it yields CASSRTSGSPVQETQYF.

This chain uses TRBV4-2 with TRBJ1-1, with 9 bases aligning to TRBD1. This CDR3 has 17 amino acids. Germline CDR1 is LGHNA and CDR2 is YNFKEQ. V lost 0 bases to trimming and J lost 2 bases; unmatched junction nucleotides: 7. In nucleotides, the CDR3 is TGTGCCAGCAGCCAAGAGCATTCGGGACAGGGTAACACTGAAGCTTTCTTT. Encoded protein: CASSQEHSGQGNTEAFF.

This clone turned up a few times. The rearrangement uses TRBV7-9 and TRBJ1-2, with 7 nucleotides matching TRBD1. CDR3 length equals 12 residues. Germline CDR1 is SEHNR and CDR2 is FQNEAQ (reference sequence). The V gene end was trimmed by 8 bases and the J gene end by 2 bases; junction bases not matched to a gene: 2. CDR3 DNA sequence: TGTGCCAGCGGGGACAGCAACTATGGCTACACCTTC. Protein sequence: CASGDSNYGYTF.

V gene TRBV18 combines with J gene TRBJ2-5; D unclear. Looked up from germline, CDR1 is KGHSH and CDR2 is LQKENI. This CDR3 region has 16 residues. The V and J ends lost 2 bases and 1 base respectively, with 14 bases between them. The CDR3 nucleotides are TGTGCCAGCTCACCAAGAGTCACGACAATCCAAGAGACCCAGTACTTC. This gives the protein CASSPRVTTIQETQYF.

This clone has only a few counts. The chain links TRBV4-2 to TRBJ2-3; 7 nucleotides agree with TRBD2. Germline lookup yields CDR1 LGHNA and CDR2 YNFKEQ. Unmatched junction bases numbered 9, after V lost 0 bases and J lost 6 bases. The CDR3 is made up of 16 amino acids. The chain's CDR3 is CASSQDGASGADTQYF. In DNA form, the CDR3 reads TGTGCCAGCAGCCAAGATGGAGCTAGCGGTGCGGATACGCAGTATTTT.

This chain joins TRBV5-1 and TRBJ2-2; tentative D call: TRBD2 (5 bases). The V end was cut by 0 bases, the J end by 4 bases, with 7 bases between. The CDR3 consists of 14 residues. The germline gives CDR1 SGHRS, CDR2 YFSETQ. The CDR3 spells CASSLGRATGELFF. The DNA of the CDR3 is TGCGCCAGCAGCTTGGGGCGGGCCACCGGGGAGCTGTTTTTT.

V usage is TRBV15 and J usage is TRBJ2-5, with D uncertain. The CDR3 runs to 15 residues. CDR1 and CDR2 (germline): LNHNV, YYDKDF (reference sequence). V lost 5 bases to trimming and J lost 7 bases, with 20 bases between them. This CDR3 reads CATSFATDFSGTQYF. As DNA, the CDR3 is TGTGCCACCAGCTTCGCTACCGACTTTTCCGGGACCCAGTACTTC.

The chain uses TRBV6-5 and TRBJ1-3; D gene ambiguous. Looked up from germline, CDR1 is MNHEY and CDR2 is SVGAGI. The CDR3 length is 15 residues. Trimming took off 6 bases at V and 0 bases at J, with 12 bases between the two ends. For the CDR3, the DNA is TGTGCCAGCAGCCGCCCCCCGGGCTCTGGAAACACCATATATTTT. This gives the protein CASSRPPGSGNTIYF.

This chain joins TRBV7-2 and TRBJ2-1; perhaps TRBD2 as D (6 bases). The CDR3 runs 14 residues. CDR1 SGHTA and CDR2 FQGNSA come from the germline V gene. The CDR3 DNA sequence: TGTGCATTGAGGAGGGCACTAGGGGTGAATGAGCAGTTCTTC. Translation: CALRRALGVNEQFF.

The V call is TRBV2, the J call TRBJ1-5, with a weak D call TRBD1 (6 bases). Germline V gene lookup returns CDR1 SNHLY and CDR2 FYNNEI. CDR3 length: 13 residues. Trimming stripped 5 bases from V and 5 bases from J, with 10 bases between. DNA of the CDR3: TGTGCCAGCAGTAGTCAGGGGTATCAGCCCCAGCATTTT. Amino acid sequence: CASSSQGYQPQHF.

The chain couples TRBV6-5 to TRBJ2-7; D perhaps matches TRBD1 (6 bases). Germline CDR1 reads MNHEY; CDR2 reads SVGAGI. The CDR3 extends over 14 amino acids. Trimming shortened V by 5 bases and J by 3 bases, and 14 bases separated the two germline ends. CDR3: CASSPQGPIYEQYF. CDR3 in DNA: TGTGCCAGCAGTCCTCAGGGGCCGATCTACGAGCAGTACTTC.

This rearrangement joins TRBV5-1 to TRBJ2-3; D remains ambiguous. The germline V gene encodes CDR1 SGHRS and CDR2 YFSETQ. Deletions cut 2 bases from V and 1 base from J, with 11 bases between. There are 15 residues in the CDR3. The CDR3 region has the DNA TGCGCCAGCAGCTTTCGAGCCCAGGGCACAGATACGCAGTATTTT. Its translation: CASSFRAQGTDTQYF. Looking up the rest from reference TRBV5-1 and TRBJ2-3 gives the full variable domain: KAGVTQTPRYLIKTRGQQVTLSCSPISGHRSVSWYQQTPGQGLQFLFEYFSETQRNKGNFPGRFSGRQFSNSRSEMNVSTLELGDSALYLCASSFRAQGTDTQYFGPGTRLTVL.